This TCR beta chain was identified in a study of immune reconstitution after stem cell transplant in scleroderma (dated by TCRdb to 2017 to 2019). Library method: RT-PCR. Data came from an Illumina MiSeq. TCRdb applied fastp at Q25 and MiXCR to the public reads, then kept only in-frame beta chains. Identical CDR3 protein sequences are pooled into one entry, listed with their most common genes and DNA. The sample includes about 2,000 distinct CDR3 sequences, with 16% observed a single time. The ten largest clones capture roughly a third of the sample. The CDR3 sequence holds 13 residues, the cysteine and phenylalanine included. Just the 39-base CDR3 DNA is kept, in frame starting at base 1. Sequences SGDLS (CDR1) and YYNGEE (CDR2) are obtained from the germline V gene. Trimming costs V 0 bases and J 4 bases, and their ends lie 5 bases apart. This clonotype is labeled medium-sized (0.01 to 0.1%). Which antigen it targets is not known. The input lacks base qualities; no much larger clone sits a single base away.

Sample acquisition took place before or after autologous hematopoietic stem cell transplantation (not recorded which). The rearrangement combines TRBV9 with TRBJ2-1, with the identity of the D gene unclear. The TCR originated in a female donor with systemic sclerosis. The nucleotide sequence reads TGTGCCAGCAGCGTAGGATCTTACAATGAGCAGTTCTTC. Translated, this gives CASSVGSYNEQFF.